These 26 T cell receptor beta chains were sequenced from one sample in a study of TIL therapy for anti-PD-1-resistant metastatic lung cancer. The libraries were made with immunoSEQ v3. Generated by immunoSEQ multiplex PCR, the TCRdb table keeps only in-frame clones and is missing some. The table has 55,000 to 70,000 clones, roughly 87% seen once; the top ten hold approximately 2.8%. Time point denoted: pre-treatment sample, taken before nivolumab and TIL therapy. This specimen was blood, taken at baseline. All receptors come from a person between 25 and 80 years old with non-small cell lung cancer.

The chain links TRBV5-6 to TRBJ2-3; no reliable D call. From germline, CDR1 is SGHDT and CDR2 YYEEEE. The CDR3 has 13 amino acids. V was clipped by 0 bases and J by 5 bases, with 7 bases between them. CDR3 amino acids: CASSLGQQDTQYF. The CDR3 DNA sequence: TGTGCCAGCAGCTTGGGTCAGCAAGATACGCAGTATTTT.

The chain uses TRBV5-4 and TRBJ1-1; 8 nucleotides line up with TRBD1. The CDR3 totals 15 residues. The V gene's germline CDR1 is SGHNT and CDR2 YYREEE (reference sequence). J gave up 5 bases and V 4 bases, and 10 bases lay outside the gene matches. The CDR3: CASSLKDRVGTEAFF. CDR3 bases: TGTGCCAGCAGCCTAAAGGACAGGGTAGGAACTGAAGCTTTCTTT.

This clone has only one observation. The chain combines TRBV7-3 with TRBJ1-1; maybe TRBD1 (5 bases). The CDR3 totals 15 residues. V shed 0 bases and J shed 3 bases, with 11 bases lying between them. Per the germline V gene, CDR1 is SGHTA and CDR2 is FQGTGA. This chain's CDR3 is CASSLTPGKDTEAFF. The CDR3 nucleotides are TGTGCCAGCAGCTTAACCCCAGGGAAGGACACTGAAGCTTTCTTT.

The V gene is TRBV5-1, the J gene TRBJ2-7, with 8 bases identical to TRBD1. Germline V gene sequence: CDR1 SGHRS, CDR2 YFSETQ. V dropped 0 bases and J dropped 2; count of bases not matched to a gene: 4. This CDR3 is built from 15 residues. CDR3 amino acids: CASSLAGGQAYEQYF. In DNA form, the CDR3 reads TGCGCCAGCAGCTTGGCAGGGGGCCAAGCCTACGAGCAGTACTTC.

V gene TRBV6-1 combines with J gene TRBJ1-3, with TRBD1 matching 12 bases. CDR1 MNHNS and CDR2 SASEGT come from the germline V gene. After removal of 3 bases from V and 4 bases from J, the junction contained 4 bases not matched to a gene. The CDR3 totals 16 residues. As DNA, the CDR3 is TGTGCCAGCAGTGACCGGGACAGGGGGCCCGGAAACACCATATATTTT. It yields the protein CASSDRDRGPGNTIYF.

V and J are TRBV18 and TRBJ2-1, with D possibly being TRBD1 or TRBD2 (5 bases each). V was shortened by 3 bases and J by 10 bases, with 16 bases between the two germline ends. Germline values: CDR1 KGHSH, CDR2 LQKENI. The CDR3 covers 14 residues. CDR3 in amino acids: CASSPQVLEGEQFF. CDR3 sequence (DNA): TGTGCCAGCTCACCGCAAGTGCTAGAGGGGGAGCAGTTCTTC.

This chain connects TRBV3-1 (or the pseudogene TRBV3-2) to TRBJ1-6; D is unresolved. V gave up 5 bases and J gave up 9 bases, with 17 bases separating them. Germline values: CDR1 LGHDT, CDR2 YNNKEL (reference sequence). This CDR3 is built from 15 residues. CDR3 DNA sequence: TGTGCCAGCAGCGAAGGTACGGGAGTCTTTTCACCCCTCCACTTT. Translated: CASSEGTGVFSPLHF.

V usage is TRBV27 and J usage is TRBJ2-7; D gene unclear. V was clipped by 5 bases and J by 0 bases, with 5 bases between them. Germline loops: CDR1 MNHEY, CDR2 SMNVEV (reference sequence). The CDR3 consists of 12 residues. The CDR3 here is CASSPNSYEQYF. In DNA form, the CDR3 reads TGTGCCAGCAGTCCAAACTCCTACGAGCAGTACTTC.

The chain recombines TRBV27 with TRBJ2-3; tentative D call: TRBD2 (7 bases). The CDR3 has 17 amino acids. Germline-derived CDR1 and CDR2 are MNHEY and SMNVEV (reference sequence). V was shortened by 4 bases and J by 2 bases, with 19 bases between the two germline ends. CDR3 sequence (DNA): TGTGCCAGCAGTTCCTATGGGGGGGCGGTTGCCACAGATACGCAGTATTTT. Protein: CASSSYGGAVATDTQYF.

This sequence joins TRBV3-1 (or the pseudogene TRBV3-2) and TRBJ2-1; TRBD1 might be the D (5 bases). This CDR3 is built from 16 residues. Germline loops: CDR1 LGHDT, CDR2 YNNKEL (reference sequence). The germline V and J ends were trimmed by 4 bases and 4 bases, with 17 bases remaining between them. The CDR3 DNA sequence: TGTGCCAGCAGCCGTTTAAACAGGTTGGCTTACAATGAGCAGTTCTTC. This codes for CASSRLNRLAYNEQFF.

The chain carries TRBV30 and TRBJ1-2, with D maybe TRBD1 (5 bases). Trimming removed 1 base at V and 3 bases at J, with 15 bases between. This CDR3 has 15 residues. Germline V lookup: CDR1 GTSNPN, CDR2 SVGIG (reference sequence). The CDR3 spells CAWSDKSRVDYGYTF. The CDR3 nucleotides read TGTGCCTGGAGTGATAAAAGCAGGGTCGACTATGGCTACACCTTC.

The gene calls are TRBV9 and TRBJ2-2; no clear D. The germline CDR1 and CDR2 sequences are SGDLS and YYNGEE. The CDR3 loop spans 15 amino acids. The germline V and J ends were trimmed by 0 bases and 0 bases, with 6 bases remaining between them. In nucleotides, the CDR3 is TGTGCCAGCAGCGTAGGTCCAACGAACACCGGGGAGCTGTTTTTT. Its protein product is CASSVGPTNTGELFF.

The rearrangement joins TRBV6-5 to TRBJ2-5; unclear D gene. Germline V gene data show CDR1 as MNHEY and CDR2 as SVGAGI. Trimming shortened V by 0 bases and J by 2 bases, and 7 bases separated the two germline ends. The CDR3 runs to 14 residues. CDR3 sequence (DNA): TGTGCCAGCAGTTACTCTCCCCAGCAAGAGACCCAGTACTTC. Amino acids: CASSYSPQQETQYF.

The chain carries TRBV10-3 and TRBJ2-3; the match to TRBD1 covers 8 bases. With V trimmed by 10 bases and J by 1 base, 7 bases remained unmatched. The germline V gene has CDR1 ENHRY and CDR2 SYGVKD. The CDR3 is 14 residues long. The CDR3 loop reads CATLGQGRTDTQYF. The CDR3 coding sequence is TGTGCCACCCTCGGACAGGGACGCACAGATACGCAGTATTTT.

The chain links TRBV20-1 to TRBJ1-1; the D gene is possibly TRBD1 (5 bases). Germline lookup yields CDR1 DFQATT and CDR2 SNEGSKA (reference sequence). V lost 5 bases and J 8 bases, leaving 9 bases between the germline ends. The CDR3 consists of 10 residues. The CDR3 nucleotides are TGCAGTGCTCTCCGGGACGAAGCTTTCTTT. Amino acids: CSALRDEAFF.

A few counts support this clone. V usage is TRBV14 and J usage is TRBJ1-6; D is undetermined. Trimming removed 3 bases at V and 9 bases at J, with 6 bases between. Germline V gene lookup returns CDR1 SGHDN and CDR2 FVKESK. This CDR3 has 12 residues. Here the CDR3 reads CASSHLGSPLHF. In DNA, the CDR3 is TGTGCCAGCAGCCACCTGGGTTCACCCCTCCACTTT.

The chain recombines TRBV12-3 or TRBV12-4 with TRBJ2-1; no reliable D call. The CDR3 is made up of 11 amino acids. Trimming left V 6 bases short and J 8 bases short, with 8 bases between. CDR3 in DNA: TGTGCCAGCAGGGAAGGCGATGAGCAGTTCTTC. The encoded protein is CASREGDEQFF.

The rearrangement uses TRBV19 and TRBJ1-2; no definite D call. From germline, CDR1 is LNHDA and CDR2 SQIVND (reference sequence). V lost 6 bases and J lost 2, with 28 bases in between. This CDR3 contains 19 residues. This CDR3 is CASSPRNLQWRRGNYGYTF. The CDR3 DNA reads as TGTGCCAGTAGCCCGAGGAACCTGCAGTGGAGAAGAGGCAACTATGGCTACACCTTC.

This chain links TRBV6-5 with TRBJ2-2, with TRBD1 as a possible D gene (6 bases). CDR3 size: 12 residues. Germline CDR1 reads MNHEY; CDR2 reads SVGAGI. V was pared by 8 bases and J by 5 bases, with 9 bases between. The DNA for the CDR3 is TGTGCCAGCGGACAGACAACCGGGGAGCTGTTTTTT. The encoded protein is CASGQTTGELFF.

This chain uses TRBV4-1 with TRBJ2-7; D is tentatively TRBD1 or TRBD2 (5 bases each). Trimming shortened V by 1 base and J by 4 bases, and 20 bases separated the two germline ends. The CDR3 has 17 amino acids. In germline, CDR1 is MGHRA, CDR2 YSYEKL. This CDR3 reads CASSQGNRDGYAYEQYF. CDR3 in DNA: TGCGCCAGCAGCCAAGGGAATCGGGACGGATACGCATACGAGCAGTACTTC.

The chain links TRBV4-1 to TRBJ1-3; the D gene is possibly TRBD1 (5 bases). This CDR3 spans 14 amino acids. Trimming left V 6 bases short and J 2 bases short, with 11 bases between. Germline lookup yields CDR1 MGHRA and CDR2 YSYEKL. Here the CDR3 DNA reads TGCGCCAGCAGTGGGGGGTCCGCTGGAAACACCATATATTTT. The encoded protein is CASSGGSAGNTIYF.

The chain carries TRBV3-1 (or the pseudogene TRBV3-2) and TRBJ1-2; 7 positions match TRBD1. The V gene's germline CDR1 is LGHDT and CDR2 YNNKEL (reference sequence). V shed 4 bases, J shed 4 bases, and the junction held 6 bases outside the gene matches. The CDR3 totals 14 residues. The CDR3 spells CASSPPAGGYGYTF. CDR3 nucleotides: TGTGCCAGCAGCCCCCCGGCAGGGGGCTATGGCTACACCTTC.

The V call is TRBV3-1 (or the pseudogene TRBV3-2), the J call TRBJ2-2; 8 positions agree with TRBD1. The ends lost 1 base at V and 4 bases at J; junction bases unmatched: 2. Germline CDR1 and CDR2: LGHDT and YNNKEL (reference sequence). The CDR3 sequence is 15 residues long. The CDR3 sequence is CASSQGQGTTGELFF. The CDR3 DNA sequence: TGTGCCAGCAGCCAAGGACAGGGGACCACCGGGGAGCTGTTTTTT.

The chain has TRBV5-1 and TRBJ2-1; 8 nucleotides line up with TRBD2. The junction had 4 bases not matched to a gene; V was cut back by 4 bases and J by 1 base. The CDR3 length is 15 residues. CDR1 is SGHRS and CDR2 is YFSETQ in the germline V gene. This CDR3 is CASSRTSPSYNEQFF. DNA for the CDR3: TGCGCCAGCAGCCGGACTAGCCCTTCCTACAATGAGCAGTTCTTC.

The J gene is TRBJ1-1, the V gene TRBV11-2; possible D gene TRBD1, 6 bases. Germline CDR1 SGHAT, CDR2 FQNNGV. V lost 1 base, J lost 3 bases, and 9 bases lay in between. The CDR3 covers 14 residues. CDR3 loop: CASSLVYRDTEAFF. The CDR3 DNA is TGTGCCAGCAGCTTAGTTTACAGGGACACTGAAGCTTTCTTT.

The CDR3 sequence: CASSTTGTYEQYF. In nucleotides, the CDR3 is TGTGCCAGTAGTACGACAGGTACTTACGAGCAGTACTTC. The rearrangement uses TRBV19 and TRBJ2-7, with D possibly TRBD1 on 6 matching bases. The germline V gene encodes CDR1 LNHDA and CDR2 SQIVND (reference sequence). The CDR3 spans 13 residues. V was shortened by 4 bases and J by 4 bases, with 11 bases between the two germline ends. Based on the CDR3 plus reference TRBV19 and TRBJ2-7, the full variable domain is DGGITQSPKYLFRKEGQNVTLSCEQNLNHDAMYWYRQDPGQGLRLIYYSQIVNDFQKGDIAEGYSVSREKKESFPLTVTSAQKNPTAFYLCASSTTGTYEQYFGPGTRLTVT.